Detailed here is one TCR beta chain. No cognate antigen has been identified for it. It has no much larger one-base neighbor in the sample; base qualities were not kept. The sample is drawn from a study of radiotherapy plus CTLA-4 blockade in lung cancer listed by TCRdb under 2018. Looking at the study overall: Among the enrolled patients, 18% had an objective response, and 31% reached disease control. The paper as a whole reports these results and caveats: Increased serum interferon-beta after radiation, together with early dynamic changes in blood T cell clones, were reported to be the strongest predictors of response. After treatment with radiotherapy and ipilimumab, TCR clones that originated in tumors expanded in peripheral blood.

Reading the germline V gene gives CDR1 SGHAT and CDR2 FQNNGV. The V end loses 7 bases and the J end loses 4 bases, and a stretch of 8 bases separates them. The CDR3 sequence holds 12 residues, the cysteine and phenylalanine included. Kept here is only the CDR3 DNA, which spans 36 bases and is read in frame from base 1. Receptors were amplified or captured by the immunoSEQ multiplex PCR assay. Drawn from immuneACCESS, this table holds only the in-frame rearrangements with V and J called that TCRdb kept. Clones are partly lost; checked studies trace under half to an unresolved V gene and leave the rest unexplained. In this sample the table shows tens of thousands of clones, 65% to 90% of which occur a single time. 20% to 25% of the sample is held by the ten biggest clonotypes. The study tested focal radiation therapy combined with CTLA-4 blockade (ipilimumab) in patients with chemo-refractory metastatic non-small-cell lung cancer.

The sample here was peripheral blood, taken from a patient treated with radiotherapy plus ipilimumab. This TCR was recovered from a human donor with non-small cell lung cancer whose response to radiotherapy plus ipilimumab could not be evaluated. The receptor chain draws on TRBV11-2 and TRBJ1-3, with no D gene named confidently. The nucleotide sequence is given as TGTGCCAGCACCCCGGGGGGAAACACCATATATTTT. It specifies CASTPGGNTIYF. Extended through the reference TRBV11-2 and TRBJ1-3 proteins, this CDR3 yields the full variable domain: EAGVAQSPRYKIIEKRQSVAFWCNPISGHATLYWYQQILGQGPKLLIQFQNNGVVDDSQLPKDRFSAERLKGVDSTLKIQPAKLEDSAVYLCASTPGGNTIYFGEGSWLTVV.